These T cell receptor beta chains were read from a single sample in a study of regulatory T cells in long-lasting Graves disease. TCRdb called the multiplex PCR reads again in MiXCR, with one record for every CDR3 protein. The sample lists 350,000 to 450,000 distinct CDR3 sequences; 15% were seen once. These same records also appear under a second study, on T cells in Graves' hyperthyroidism and ophthalmopathy.

The input for sequencing was peripheral blood mononuclear cells (PBMCs), taken at new diagnosis, from a patient treated with antithyroid drugs. The origin of the receptors is a woman in her thirties or forties with Graves disease. CDR3s include the opening cysteine and the closing phenylalanine or tryptophan. A D gene is named only where the DNA matches it firmly. Expanded clones get a size class; other rows say once, few or many, or leave the size out.

>TRBJ2-3|many|TRBV7-2|TRBD2
CASSPGLAGVYGDTQYF
TGTGCCAGCAGCCCCGGACTAGCGGGAGTCTACGGCGATACGCAGTATTTT
>TRBJ2-1|many|TRBV27|TRBD2
CASSFPSGRFSYNEQFF
TGTGCCAGCAGTTTCCCTAGCGGGAGATTTTCCTACAATGAGCAGTTCTTC
>TRBJ2-7|many|TRBV12-3/TRBV12-4|.
CASRGASRSYEQYF
TGTGCCAGCAGAGGGGCCTCCCGCTCCTACGAGCAGTACTTC
>TRBJ2-1|many|TRBV19|.
CASTYGSGWSYNEQFF
TGTGCCAGTACATACGGATCGGGCTGGTCCTACAATGAGCAGTTCTTC
>TRBJ1-4|.|TRBV18|.
CASSPPSLWQLGEEKKLFF
TGTGCCAGCTCACCACCGAGTCTCTGGCAACTGGGTGAGGAAAAAAAACTGTTTTTT
>TRBJ2-2|many|TRBV12-3/TRBV12-4|TRBD1
CASSRDRDAGELFF
TGTGCCAGCAGCCGGGACAGGGATGCCGGGGAGCTGTTTTTT
>TRBJ1-5|.|TRBV30|TRBD1
CAWSQGDRLNQPQHF
TGTGCCTGGAGCCAGGGGGACAGGCTTAATCAGCCCCAGCATTTT
>TRBJ1-1|many|TRBV12-3/TRBV12-4|.
CASSLALRAGPLSEAFF
TGTGCCAGCAGTTTAGCGCTAAGAGCAGGCCCTCTGTCTGAAGCTTTCTTT
>TRBJ2-7|many|TRBV24-1|.
CATSQGRDSYEQYF
TGTGCCACCAGCCAGGGTAGGGACTCCTACGAGCAGTACTTC
>TRBJ2-2|many|TRBV27|TRBD2
CASSTGTSLPGELFF
TGTGCCAGCAGTACCGGGACTAGCCTCCCCGGGGAGCTGTTTTTT
>TRBJ1-2|few|TRBV6-5|TRBD1
CASSYDYPDREDGYTF
TGTGCCAGCAGTTACGACTACCCGGACAGGGAGGATGGCTACACCTTC